The TCR beta chain under discussion was sequenced for a study of T cell responses to AZD1222 COVID-19 vaccine (dated by TCRdb to about 2021). About the study as a whole: AZD1222 recipients with second doses at about 4 weeks or about 12 weeks were pooled, because spike-specific TCR depth and breadth did not differ between schedules. Enrollment into the trials was organized by age into subgroups of 18-55, 56-69 and 70-plus years, and those subgroups contained 148, 28 and 57 TCR-sequenced participants, respectively. TCR sequencing was performed for roughly 250 trial participants, of whom 200 to 220 were given two doses of AZD1222 and around 25 were given two doses of MenACWY control vaccine.

Read against the paper, the sample's time point label means: baseline before first vaccination. Vaccinee samples came from UK trials COV001 and COV002, including a single-blind randomized controlled phase 2/3 trial of AZD1222 (ChAdOx1 nCoV-19) in healthy adults. For TCRbeta chain sequencing, PBMC samples from trial participants were taken at day 0 and at day 28 after the second dose. Note on this clone: Its antigen target is currently unknown. Base-call qualities are not available, and no considerably larger clone is one nucleotide away.

V is clipped by 4 bases and J by 0 bases, and the sequence between their germline boundaries is 10 bases long. Measured from the cysteine to the phenylalanine, the CDR3 is 15 residues long. The only DNA kept is the CDR3, 45 bases in frame from the first base. The germline V gene encodes CDR1 LGHNA and CDR2 YSLEER. The CDR3 regions of human TCRbeta chains were analyzed by immunosequencing. In the paper's pipeline: TCRs in the repertoires were compared against a reference library of SARS-CoV-2-specific TCRs that had been generated with the MIRA antigen-specificity platform. Breadth was defined as the fraction of unique TCRs that were SARS-CoV-2-associated, and depth was defined as the fraction of total T cells that were SARS-CoV-2-associated. Each spike-specific TCR was assigned to its reactive spike region and to a CD4 or CD8 class using the MIRA data. Log10-transformed breadth and depth values were compared by one-way ANOVA with Sidak's multiple comparisons tests. Entries here come from immuneACCESS through TCRdb and include only in-frame sequences with V and J called. Some clones fail to appear in such tables; in the studies checked, an unresolved V gene covers under half of the shortfall, and the cause of the remainder is unknown. V, J and clone size are those of that table, while D and trimming were read from the DNA. Present in this sample are about 100,000 clones, roughly nine tenths of which were seen just once. The ten largest clones take up about 1.2% of the sample.

The full study reports these points: A significant rise in spike-specific TCR breadth and depth was observed after two AZD1222 doses relative to day 0 and relative to MenACWY recipients. The whole spike protein was spanned by vaccine-associated CD4 TCRs, and dominant responses were seen in regions 160-218 and 743-854. Participants were mostly white British and included more females than males, and it was suggested by the authors that clonal diversity may have been underestimated. Reportedly, close to half of the unique spike-specific TCRs recognized epitopes lying outside the regions that are mutated in the B.1.351 and B.1.1.7 variants. Because no day 14 peak-response samples were available, repertoires were characterized only after the peak T cell response. The 56-69-year group was small, and its depth increase did not reach significance, likely because of low power. Only 5 to 7 AZD1222 recipients were SARS-CoV-2 seropositive at baseline, limiting conclusions about previously exposed vaccinees.

The sequence links TRBV4-3 to TRBJ1-3, and the D gene may be TRBD1, 5 bases matching. The specimen was peripheral blood, collected on day 0 of AZD1222 vaccination. The receptor was derived from an adult in good health. The CDR3 loop reads CASSRDSISGNTIYF. The sequenced DNA: TGCGCCAGCAGCCGAGACAGCATCTCTGGAAACACCATATATTTT.